Listed below are T cell receptor beta chains from one sample, sequenced in a study of blood T cell repertoires in COVID-19. Libraries were prepared by immunoSEQ multiplex PCR; TCRdb keeps only in-frame clonotypes and omits some of them. The table includes 95,000 to 150,000 clones, 82% detected once. The specimen was peripheral blood. The receptors originated from a woman between 70 and 85 years old with acute or convalescent COVID-19. Both conserved end residues are part of each CDR3. A D gene is named only where the DNA matches it firmly. Size tells how often a clone was seen (once, few, many) or the class of an expanded clone, and some rows leave it out.

J gene | V gene | clone size | D gene | CDR3 DNA | CDR3 protein
TRBJ2-5 | TRBV27 | - | - | TGTGCCAGCAGCCAACCTAGACAGCAACTTCAAGAGACCCAGTACTTC | CASSQPRQQLQETQYF
TRBJ2-3 | TRBV30 | - | TRBD2 | TGTGCCTGGAGCCCATACCTAGCGGGGGGGCCCGATACGCAGTATTTT | CAWSPYLAGGPDTQYF
TRBJ1-2 | TRBV12-3/TRBV12-4 | - | TRBD1 | TGTGCCAGCAGCAAGACAGGGGGCTATGGCTACACCTTC | CASSKTGGYGYTF
TRBJ1-6 | TRBV19 | - | - | TGTGCCACCCAGTCGGACAGTTATAATTCACCCCTCCACTTT | CATQSDSYNSPLHF
TRBJ1-1 | TRBV4-3 | - | - | TGCGCCAGCAGCCAAGAGGTCAGTTTAACTGAAGCTTTCTTT | CASSQEVSLTEAFF
TRBJ1-3 | TRBV5-1 | - | TRBD1 | TGCGCCAGCAGCCTCCGACAGGGAGCTGGAAACACCATATATTTT | CASSLRQGAGNTIYF
TRBJ2-2 | TRBV6-5 | - | - | TGTGCCAGCAGGGGGGGGAACACCGGGGAGCTGTTTTTT | CASRGGNTGELFF
TRBJ2-1 | TRBV7-6 | - | TRBD1 | TGTGCCAGCAGTTGGACCCGAGACAGGGAGAACAATGAGCAGTTCTTC | CASSWTRDRENNEQFF
TRBJ1-1 | TRBV5-1 | few | TRBD1 | TGCGCCAGCAGCCAAAACCCGACAGGGGGCATGGGTGAAGCTTTCTTT | CASSQNPTGGMGEAFF
TRBJ1-6 | TRBV6-5 | few | - | TGTGCCAGCAGCCGTTCTAGCTCCTATAATTCACCCCTCCACTTT | CASSRSSSYNSPLHF
TRBJ1-1 | TRBV11-2 | - | - | TGTGCCAGCAGCTTGGACAGCACTGAAGCTTTCTTT | CASSLDSTEAFF
TRBJ1-2 | TRBV3-1/TRBV3-2 | once | TRBD1 | TGTGCCAGCAGCCAACCAGGACAGGCGGGTGGCTACACCTTC | CASSQPGQAGGYTF
TRBJ2-7 | TRBV7-9 | - | TRBD1 | TGTGCCAGCAGCGTGCCGACAGGGAGTAACGAGCAGTACTTC | CASSVPTGSNEQYF
TRBJ2-3 | TRBV7-9 | - | - | TGTGCCAGCAGCTTAGGCGGGGCCCGCACAGATACGCAGTATTTT | CASSLGGARTDTQYF
TRBJ1-1 | TRBV12-5 | - | - | TGTGCTAGTGGTAAGACACACGGGGCGGGGACTGAAGCTTTCTTT | CASGKTHGAGTEAFF
TRBJ1-2 | TRBV11-2 | - | - | TGTGCCAGCAGCTTTTCTGGGGCGGGGGGCTACACCTTC | CASSFSGAGGYTF
TRBJ2-3 | TRBV5-4 | - | - | TGTGCCAGCAGCTTGGGCGCAGATACGCAGTATTTT | CASSLGADTQYF
TRBJ2-5 | TRBV5-1 | - | TRBD2 | TGCGCCAGCACTAGCGGGCTACAAGAGACCCAGTACTTC | CASTSGLQETQYF
TRBJ1-1 | TRBV12-3/TRBV12-4 | few | - | TGTGCCAGCAGCCCTCGGCTGGACGGAGGGTCCTTATTT | CASSPRLDGGSLF
TRBJ2-1 | TRBV7-6 | - | TRBD2 | TGTGCCAGCAGCAGCGGGGGGGGCCTTTTCAATGAGCAGTTCTTC | CASSSGGGLFNEQFF
TRBJ1-1 | TRBV5-1 | - | - | TGCGCCAGCAGCTTGTTGGCAGGCGTTCGAGGGACTGAAGCTTTCTTT | CASSLLAGVRGTEAFF
TRBJ2-2 | TRBV6-6 | - | TRBD2 | TGTGCCAGCAGCAGACTAGCGGGGGCGAACACCGGGGAGCTGTTTTTT | CASSRLAGANTGELFF
TRBJ2-3 | TRBV2 | - | TRBD2 | TGTGCCAGCAGTCCCGGGACTAGCGGGGGGGCCGCAGATACGCAGTATTTT | CASSPGTSGGAADTQYF
TRBJ2-2 | TRBV15 | - | - | TGTGCCACCAGCAGACAGACCGGGGAGCTGTTTTTT | CATSRQTGELFF
TRBJ1-6 | TRBV10-3 | - | - | TGTGCCATCAGTGAGTCCCAGGGAAGGGGTTCACCCCTCCACTTT | CAISESQGRGSPLHF
TRBJ1-3 | TRBV19 | - | - | TGTGCCAGTAGTATTAAGGGGACACACAGCTCTGGAAACACCATATATTTT | CASSIKGTHSSGNTIYF
TRBJ1-2 | TRBV5-8 | - | - | TGTGCCAGCAGCGTCACAGGGATCAGGTCGTATGGCTACACCTTC | CASSVTGIRSYGYTF
TRBJ1-1 | TRBV21-1 | - | - | TGTGCCAGCAGCGCAGACAGGGAAGGCACTGAAGCTTTCTTT | CASSADREGTEAFF
TRBJ1-1 | TRBV14 | - | - | TGTGCCAGCAGCCCCATAGCACAGGGGAACACTGAAGCTTTCTTT | CASSPIAQGNTEAFF
TRBJ1-3 | TRBV7-5 | - | - | TGTGCCAGAAGCTTATGCCCCCGGACAGTTGCTGGAAACACCATATATTTT | CARSLCPRTVAGNTIYF
TRBJ1-2 | TRBV6-5 | - | TRBD1 | TGTGCCAGCAGTTACTCGACAGGGAAGTATGGCTACACCTTC | CASSYSTGKYGYTF
TRBJ1-3 | TRBV4-2 | - | - | TGTGCCAGCAGCCAAGACAGGGACTCTGGAAACACCATATATTTT | CASSQDRDSGNTIYF
TRBJ1-2 | TRBV3-1/TRBV3-2 | - | TRBD1 | TGTGCCAGCAGCCAAGGACAGGGGGCAGGGTATGGCTACACCTTC | CASSQGQGAGYGYTF
TRBJ1-5 | TRBV12-3/TRBV12-4 | - | - | TGTGCCAGCAGACCAACCGGGGGTCAGCCCCAGCATTTT | CASRPTGGQPQHF
TRBJ2-3 | TRBV5-1 | - | TRBD2 | TGCGCCAGCAGCGCCGGGACTAGCGGGGCCACAGATACGCAGTATTTT | CASSAGTSGATDTQYF
TRBJ2-5 | TRBV20-1 | - | TRBD1 | TGCAGTGCTAGTTGGGGACAGGGCTCAAAGACCCAGTACTTC | CSASWGQGSKTQYF